The T cell receptor beta chain described here comes from a study of blood T cell repertoires in COVID-19. In the study overall: Sites in the United States, Italy and Spain provided acute and convalescent COVID-19 samples.

Only in-frame clones appear in the TCRdb table, and some are missing; sequencing was by immunoSEQ multiplex PCR. The sample yields roughly 500,000 clones, more than 75% seen once. Recovery among Cohort 3 donors was established by two negative PCRs, clearance, or symptom resolution. This CDR3 contains 14 residues. The germline V gene encodes CDR1 SGDLS and CDR2 YYNGEE. V lost 0 bases and J 4 bases, leaving 5 bases between the germline ends. The sequencing sample was made of PBMCs or T cells enriched from blood (not recorded which). This TCR came from a woman in her forties who had recovered from COVID-19. V and J are TRBV9 and TRBJ1-6, with D unclear. DNA of the CDR3: TGTGCCAGCAGCGTAGCCCATTATAATTCACCCCTCCACTTT. This gives the protein CASSVAHYNSPLHF.